This record concerns one T cell receptor beta chain sequence. The antigen remains unidentified. Each CDR3 protein is one row after TCRdb ran MiXCR on the reads. Seen here are approximately 770,000 distinct CDR3 sequences, roughly 28% observed once, and the top ten hold around 14%. This sample stems from a study of T cell repertoires in cytomegalovirus infection. The V gene's germline CDR1 is LNHNV and CDR2 YYDKDF (reference sequence). This CDR3 contains 14 residues. V was cut by 0 bases and J by 3 bases, with 6 bases left in between. V and J are TRBV15 and TRBJ2-1; D unresolved. The TCR was taken from a human donor in good health (CMV status not recorded). Some clones in this sample may be carry-over from other donors' samples. The specimen was cultured CD8+ T cells from PBMCs, collected from culture after CMV antigen stimulation. CDR3 amino acids: CATSRERIYNEQFF. The CDR3 bases are TGTGCCACCAGCAGAGAAAGAATCTACAATGAGCAGTTCTTC.